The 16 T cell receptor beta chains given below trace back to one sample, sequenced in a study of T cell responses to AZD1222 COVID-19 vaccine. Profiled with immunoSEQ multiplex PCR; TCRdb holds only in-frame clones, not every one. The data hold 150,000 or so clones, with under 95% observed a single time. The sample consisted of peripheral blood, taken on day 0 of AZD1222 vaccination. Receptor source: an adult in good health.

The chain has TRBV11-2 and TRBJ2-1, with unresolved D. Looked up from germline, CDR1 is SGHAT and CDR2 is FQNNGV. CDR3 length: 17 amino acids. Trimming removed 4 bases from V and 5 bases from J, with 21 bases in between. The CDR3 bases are TGTGCCAGCAGCTCACCGCAGCACCAAACCCAAGACAATGAGCAGTTCTTC. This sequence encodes CASSSPQHQTQDNEQFF.

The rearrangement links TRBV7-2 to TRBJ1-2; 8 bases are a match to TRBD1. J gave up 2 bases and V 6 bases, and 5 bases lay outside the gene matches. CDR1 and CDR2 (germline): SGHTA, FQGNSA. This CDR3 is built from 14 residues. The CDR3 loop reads CASRPGQANYGYTF. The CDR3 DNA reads TGTGCCAGCAGGCCGGGACAGGCGAACTATGGCTACACCTTC.

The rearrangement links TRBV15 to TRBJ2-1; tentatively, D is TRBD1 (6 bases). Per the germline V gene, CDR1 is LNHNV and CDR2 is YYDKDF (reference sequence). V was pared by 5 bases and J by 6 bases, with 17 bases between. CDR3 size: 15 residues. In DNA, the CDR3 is TGTGCCACCAGCCCCAGGGGAAGGTGGCCCAATGAGCAGTTCTTC. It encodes CATSPRGRWPNEQFF.

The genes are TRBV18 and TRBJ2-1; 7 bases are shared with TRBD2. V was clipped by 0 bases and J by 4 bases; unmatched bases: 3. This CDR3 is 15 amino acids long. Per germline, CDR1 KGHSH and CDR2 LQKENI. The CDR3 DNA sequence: TGTGCCAGCTCACCACCCAGGACTAGATACAATGAGCAGTTCTTC. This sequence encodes CASSPPRTRYNEQFF.

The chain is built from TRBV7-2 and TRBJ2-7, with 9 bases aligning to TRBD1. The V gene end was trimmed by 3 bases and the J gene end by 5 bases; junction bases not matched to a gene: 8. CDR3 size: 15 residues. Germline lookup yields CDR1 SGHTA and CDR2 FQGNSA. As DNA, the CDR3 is TGTGCCAGCAGCTTGGCCGGGACAGGGAACCACGAGCAGTACTTC. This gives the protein CASSLAGTGNHEQYF.

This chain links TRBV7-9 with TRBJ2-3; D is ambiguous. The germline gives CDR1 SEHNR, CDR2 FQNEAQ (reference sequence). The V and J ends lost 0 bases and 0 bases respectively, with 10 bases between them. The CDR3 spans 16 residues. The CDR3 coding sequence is TGTGCCAGCAGCTTAGCGCTGGCAGCTAGCACAGATACGCAGTATTTT. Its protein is CASSLALAASTDTQYF.

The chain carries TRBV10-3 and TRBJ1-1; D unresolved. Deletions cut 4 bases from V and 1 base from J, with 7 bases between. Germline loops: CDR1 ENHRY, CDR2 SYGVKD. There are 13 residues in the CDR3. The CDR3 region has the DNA TGTGCCATCAGTGGGTACCAGAACACTGAAGCTTTCTTT. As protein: CAISGYQNTEAFF.

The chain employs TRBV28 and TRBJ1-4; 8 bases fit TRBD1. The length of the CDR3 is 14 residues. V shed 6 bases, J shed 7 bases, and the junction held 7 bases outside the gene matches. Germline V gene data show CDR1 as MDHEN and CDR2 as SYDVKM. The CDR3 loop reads CASSRDRGGEKLFF. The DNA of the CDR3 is TGTGCCAGCAGCCGAGACAGGGGTGGTGAAAAACTGTTTTTT.

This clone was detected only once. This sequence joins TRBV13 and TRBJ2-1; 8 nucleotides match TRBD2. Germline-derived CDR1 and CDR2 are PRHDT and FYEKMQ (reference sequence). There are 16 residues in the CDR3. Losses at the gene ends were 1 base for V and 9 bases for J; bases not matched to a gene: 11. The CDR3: CASSLAGLGVTGEQFF. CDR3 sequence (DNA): TGTGCCAGCAGCTTAGCGGGACTAGGGGTCACGGGTGAGCAGTTCTTC.

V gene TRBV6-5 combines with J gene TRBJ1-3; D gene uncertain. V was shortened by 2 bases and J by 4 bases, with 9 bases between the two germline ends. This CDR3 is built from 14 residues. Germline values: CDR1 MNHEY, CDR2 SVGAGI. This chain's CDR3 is CASSYKGFGNTIYF. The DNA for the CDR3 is TGTGCCAGCAGTTACAAAGGGTTCGGAAACACCATATATTTT.

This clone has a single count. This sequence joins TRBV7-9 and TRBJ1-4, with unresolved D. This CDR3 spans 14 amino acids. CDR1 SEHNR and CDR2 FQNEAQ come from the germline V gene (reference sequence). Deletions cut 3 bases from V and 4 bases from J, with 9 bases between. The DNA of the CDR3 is TGTGCCAGCAGCTTCGGCGGCAGTAATGAAAAACTGTTTTTT. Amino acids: CASSFGGSNEKLFF.

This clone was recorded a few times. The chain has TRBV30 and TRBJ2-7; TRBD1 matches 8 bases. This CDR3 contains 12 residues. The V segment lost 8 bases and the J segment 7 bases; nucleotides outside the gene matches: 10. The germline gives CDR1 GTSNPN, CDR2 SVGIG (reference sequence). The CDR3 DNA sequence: TGTGCCAACAGGGGGAAGGGGGATGAGCAGTACTTC. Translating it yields CANRGKGDEQYF.

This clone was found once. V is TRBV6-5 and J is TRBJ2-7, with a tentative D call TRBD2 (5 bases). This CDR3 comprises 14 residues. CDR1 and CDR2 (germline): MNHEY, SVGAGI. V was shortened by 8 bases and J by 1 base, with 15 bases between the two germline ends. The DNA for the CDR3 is TGTGCCAGCGCCCGGGAACGGGGTTCCTACGAGCAGTACTTC. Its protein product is CASARERGSYEQYF.

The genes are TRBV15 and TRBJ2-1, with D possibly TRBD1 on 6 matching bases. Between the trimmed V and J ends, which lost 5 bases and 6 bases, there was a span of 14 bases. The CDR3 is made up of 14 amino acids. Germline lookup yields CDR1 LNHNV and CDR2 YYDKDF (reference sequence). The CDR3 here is CATSGGWAGNEQFF. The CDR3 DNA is TGTGCCACCAGCGGGGGCTGGGCGGGCAATGAGCAGTTCTTC.

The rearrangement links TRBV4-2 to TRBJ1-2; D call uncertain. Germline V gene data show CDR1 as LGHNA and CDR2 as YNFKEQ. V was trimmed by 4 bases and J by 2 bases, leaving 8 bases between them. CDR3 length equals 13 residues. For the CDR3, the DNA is TGTGCCAGCAGCCCGTCTGTAAACTATGGCTACACCTTC. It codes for CASSPSVNYGYTF.

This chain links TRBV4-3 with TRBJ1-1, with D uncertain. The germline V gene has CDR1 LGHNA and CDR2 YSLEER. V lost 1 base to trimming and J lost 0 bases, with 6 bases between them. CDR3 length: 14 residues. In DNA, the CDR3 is TGCGCCAGCAGCCAAGGACAAGTGAACACTGAAGCTTTCTTT. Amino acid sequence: CASSQGQVNTEAFF.